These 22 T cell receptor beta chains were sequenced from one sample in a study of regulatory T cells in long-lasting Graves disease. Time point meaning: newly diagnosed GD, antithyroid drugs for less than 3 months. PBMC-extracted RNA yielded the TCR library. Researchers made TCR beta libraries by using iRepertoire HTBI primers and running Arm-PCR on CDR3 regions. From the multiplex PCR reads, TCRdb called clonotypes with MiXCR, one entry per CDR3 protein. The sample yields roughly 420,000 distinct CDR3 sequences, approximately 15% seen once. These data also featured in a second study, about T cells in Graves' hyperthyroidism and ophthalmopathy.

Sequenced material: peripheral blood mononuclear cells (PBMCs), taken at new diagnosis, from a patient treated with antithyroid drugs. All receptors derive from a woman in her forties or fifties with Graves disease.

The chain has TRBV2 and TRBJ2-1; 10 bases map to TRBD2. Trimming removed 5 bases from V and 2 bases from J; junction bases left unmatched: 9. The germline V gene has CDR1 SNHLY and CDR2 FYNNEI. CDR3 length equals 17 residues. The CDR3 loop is CASSLGGLAEAYNEQFF. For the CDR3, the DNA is TGTGCCAGCAGTTTAGGAGGACTAGCGGAGGCCTACAATGAGCAGTTCTTC.

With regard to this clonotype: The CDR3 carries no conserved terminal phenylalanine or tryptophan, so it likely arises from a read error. The CDR3 reads CASSRTRGGLMNTEAFL. In nucleotides, the CDR3 is TGTGCCAGCTCACGGACCCGAGGGGGTTTAATGAACACTGAAGCTTTCCTT. The chain is built from TRBV18 and TRBJ1-1; D is perhaps TRBD1 (6 bases). The germline V gene encodes CDR1 KGHSH and CDR2 LQKENI. The V and J ends lost 4 bases and 0 bases respectively, with 18 bases between them. The CDR3 sequence is 17 residues long.

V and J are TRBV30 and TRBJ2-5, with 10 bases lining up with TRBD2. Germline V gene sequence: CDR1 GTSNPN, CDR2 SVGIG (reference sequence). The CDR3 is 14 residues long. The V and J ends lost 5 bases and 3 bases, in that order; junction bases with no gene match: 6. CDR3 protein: CAWSSGSGEETQYF. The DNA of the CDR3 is TGTGCCTGGTCTAGCGGGAGCGGGGAAGAGACCCAGTACTTC.

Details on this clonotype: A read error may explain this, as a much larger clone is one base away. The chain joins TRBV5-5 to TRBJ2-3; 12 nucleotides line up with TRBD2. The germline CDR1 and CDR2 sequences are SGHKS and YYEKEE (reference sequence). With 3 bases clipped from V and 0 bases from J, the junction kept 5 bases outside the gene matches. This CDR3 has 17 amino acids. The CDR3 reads CASSSQTSGSSTDTQYF. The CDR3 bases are TGTGCCAGCAGCTCTCAGACTAGCGGGAGTAGCACAGATACGCAGTATTTT. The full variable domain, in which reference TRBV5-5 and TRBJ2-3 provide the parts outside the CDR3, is DAGVTQSPTHLIKTRGQQVTLRCSPISGHKSVSWYQQVLGQGPQFIFQYYEKEERGRGNFPDRFSARQFPNYSSELNVNALLLGDSALYLCASSSQTSGSSTDTQYFGPGTRLTVL.

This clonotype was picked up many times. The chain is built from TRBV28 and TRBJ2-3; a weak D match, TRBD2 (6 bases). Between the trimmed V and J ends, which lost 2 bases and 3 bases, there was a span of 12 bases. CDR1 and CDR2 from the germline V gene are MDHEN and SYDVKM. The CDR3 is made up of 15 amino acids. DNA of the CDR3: TGTGCCAGCAGTTTAATCGGGAGAAGAACAGATACGCAGTATTTT. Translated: CASSLIGRRTDTQYF.

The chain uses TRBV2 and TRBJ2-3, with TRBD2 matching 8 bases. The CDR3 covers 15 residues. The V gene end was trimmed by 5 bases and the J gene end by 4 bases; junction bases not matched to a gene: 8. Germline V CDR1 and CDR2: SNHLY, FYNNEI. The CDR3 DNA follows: TGTGCCAGCAGTCCTCCAGCGGGAGCGTCAGATACGCAGTATTTT. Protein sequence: CASSPPAGASDTQYF.

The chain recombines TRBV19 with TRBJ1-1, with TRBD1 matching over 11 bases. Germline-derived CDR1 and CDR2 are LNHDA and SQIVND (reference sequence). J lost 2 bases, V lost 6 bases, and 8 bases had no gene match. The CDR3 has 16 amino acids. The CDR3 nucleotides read TGTGCCAGTAGACATTCCGGGACAGGGGGTAACACTGAAGCTTTCTTT. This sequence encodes CASRHSGTGGNTEAFF.

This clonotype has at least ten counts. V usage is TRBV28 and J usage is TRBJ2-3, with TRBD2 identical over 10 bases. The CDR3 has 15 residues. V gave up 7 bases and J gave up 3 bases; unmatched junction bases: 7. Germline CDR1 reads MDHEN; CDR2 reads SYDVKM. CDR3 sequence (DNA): TGTGCCAGCAACAGACTAGCGGGTGGGACAGATACGCAGTATTTT. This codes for CASNRLAGGTDTQYF. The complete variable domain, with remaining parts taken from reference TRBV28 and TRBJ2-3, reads DVKVTQSSRYLVKRTGEKVFLECVQDMDHENMFWYRQDPGLGLRLIYFSYDVKMKEKGDIPEGYSVSREKKERFSLILESASTNQTSMYLCASNRLAGGTDTQYFGPGTRLTVL.

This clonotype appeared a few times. The CDR3 spells CASSYGTQTYEQYF. The CDR3 nucleotides read TGTGCCAGCAGTTACGGGACTCAGACCTACGAGCAGTACTTC. The chain uses TRBV6-5 and TRBJ2-7; tentatively, D is TRBD2 (6 bases). The germline CDR1 and CDR2 sequences are MNHEY and SVGAGI. Trimming took off 2 bases at V and 2 bases at J, with 10 bases between the two ends. The CDR3 loop spans 14 amino acids.

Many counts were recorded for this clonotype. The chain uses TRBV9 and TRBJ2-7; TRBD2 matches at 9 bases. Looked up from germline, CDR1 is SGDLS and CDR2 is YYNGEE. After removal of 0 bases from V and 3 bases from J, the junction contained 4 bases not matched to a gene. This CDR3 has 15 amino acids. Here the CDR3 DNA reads TGTGCCAGCAGCGTAGCAGCGGGAGGTGGCTACGAGCAGTACTTC. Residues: CASSVAAGGGYEQYF.

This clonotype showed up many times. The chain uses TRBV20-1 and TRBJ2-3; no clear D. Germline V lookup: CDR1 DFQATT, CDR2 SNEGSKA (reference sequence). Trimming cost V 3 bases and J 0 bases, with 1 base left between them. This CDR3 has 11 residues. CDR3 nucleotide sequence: TGCAGTGCTAGCAGCACAGATACGCAGTATTTT. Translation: CSASSTDTQYF.

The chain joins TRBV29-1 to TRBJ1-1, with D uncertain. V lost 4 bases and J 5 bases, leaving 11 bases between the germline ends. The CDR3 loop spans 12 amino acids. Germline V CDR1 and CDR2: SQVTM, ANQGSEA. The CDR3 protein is CSVAERRTEAFF. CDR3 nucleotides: TGCAGCGTTGCCGAAAGGCGGACTGAAGCTTTCTTT. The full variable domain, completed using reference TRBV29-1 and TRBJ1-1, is SAVISQKPSRDICQRGTSLTIQCQVDSQVTMMFWYRQQPGQSLTLIATANQGSEATYESGFVIDKFPISRPNLTFSTLTVSNMSPEDSSIYLCSVAERRTEAFFGQGTRLTVV.

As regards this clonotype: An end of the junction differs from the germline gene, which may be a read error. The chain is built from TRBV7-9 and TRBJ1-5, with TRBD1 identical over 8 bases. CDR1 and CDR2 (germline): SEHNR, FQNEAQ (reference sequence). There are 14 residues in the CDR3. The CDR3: CASSSMTGDQPRHF. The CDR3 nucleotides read TGTGCCAGCAGCTCGATGACAGGGGATCAGCCCCGGCATTTT. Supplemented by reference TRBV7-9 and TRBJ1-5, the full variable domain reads DTGVSQNPRHKITKRGQNVTFRCDPISEHNRLYWYRQTLGQGPEFLTYFQNEAQLEKSRLLSDRFSAERPKGSFSTLEIQRTEQGDSAMYLCASSSMTGDQPRHFGDGTRLSIL.

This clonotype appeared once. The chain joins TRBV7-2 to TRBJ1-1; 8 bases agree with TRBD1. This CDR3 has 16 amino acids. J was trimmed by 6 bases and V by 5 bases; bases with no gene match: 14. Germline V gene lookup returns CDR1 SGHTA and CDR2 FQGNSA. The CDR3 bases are TGTGCCAGCAGCCGGCTTTGGGACAGGTCTATCCCTGAAGCTTTCTTT. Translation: CASSRLWDRSIPEAFF.

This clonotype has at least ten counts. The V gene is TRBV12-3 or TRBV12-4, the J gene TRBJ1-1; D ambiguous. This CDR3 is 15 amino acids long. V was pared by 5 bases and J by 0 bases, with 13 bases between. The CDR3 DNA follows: TGTGCCAGCAGTCTACCACAGATCTTGAACACTGAAGCTTTCTTT. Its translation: CASSLPQILNTEAFF.

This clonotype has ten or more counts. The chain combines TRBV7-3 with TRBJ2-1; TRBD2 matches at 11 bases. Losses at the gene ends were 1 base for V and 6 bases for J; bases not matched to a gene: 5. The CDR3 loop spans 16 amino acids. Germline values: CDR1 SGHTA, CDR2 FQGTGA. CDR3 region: CASSLKLAGVGNEQFF. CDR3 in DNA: TGTGCCAGCAGCTTAAAACTAGCGGGAGTCGGCAATGAGCAGTTCTTC.

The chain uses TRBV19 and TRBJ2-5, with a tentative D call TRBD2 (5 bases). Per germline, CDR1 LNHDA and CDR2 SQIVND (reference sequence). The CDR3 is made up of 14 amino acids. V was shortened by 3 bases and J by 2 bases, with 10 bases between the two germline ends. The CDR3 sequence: CASSMGETQETQYF. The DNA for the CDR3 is TGTGCCAGTAGTATGGGAGAGACGCAAGAGACCCAGTACTTC.

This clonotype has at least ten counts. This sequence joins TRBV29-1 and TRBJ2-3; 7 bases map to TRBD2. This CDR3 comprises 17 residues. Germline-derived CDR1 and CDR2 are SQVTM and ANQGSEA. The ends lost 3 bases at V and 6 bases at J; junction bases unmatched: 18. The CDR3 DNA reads TGCAGCGTTGACAGGCCAACTAGCGCCTATTCGGGGGATACGCAGTATTTT. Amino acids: CSVDRPTSAYSGDTQYF.

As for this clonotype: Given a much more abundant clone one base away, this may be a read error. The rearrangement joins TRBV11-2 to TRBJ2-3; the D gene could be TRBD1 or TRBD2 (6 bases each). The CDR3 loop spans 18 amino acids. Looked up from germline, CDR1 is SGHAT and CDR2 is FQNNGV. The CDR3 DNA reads TGTGCCAGCAGCTTAGATCTTTGGGGGGCGCGTGACACAGATACGCGGTATTTT. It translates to CASSLDLWGARDTDTRYF. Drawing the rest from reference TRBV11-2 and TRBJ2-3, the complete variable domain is EAGVAQSPRYKIIEKRQSVAFWCNPISGHATLYWYQQILGQGPKLLIQFQNNGVVDDSQLPKDRFSAERLKGVDSTLKIQPAKLEDSAVYLCASSLDLWGARDTDTRYFGPGTRLTVL.

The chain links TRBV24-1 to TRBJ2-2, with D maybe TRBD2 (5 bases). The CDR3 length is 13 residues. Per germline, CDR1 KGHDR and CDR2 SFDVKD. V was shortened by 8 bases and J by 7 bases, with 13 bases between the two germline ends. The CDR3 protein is CATNISAGGELFF. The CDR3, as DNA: TGTGCCACCAACATTAGCGCAGGCGGGGAGCTGTTTTTT.

The CDR3 nucleotides are TGTGCCAGCAGCTTAGTTAGGGCAGGGGCGGTGGAGCAGTACTTC. Translated, it gives CASSLVRAGAVEQYF. The chain is built from TRBV7-9 and TRBJ2-7; possibly TRBD1 for D (6 bases). V was trimmed by 1 base and J by 7 bases, leaving 17 bases between them. Germline CDR1 SEHNR, CDR2 FQNEAQ (reference sequence). The CDR3 totals 15 residues.

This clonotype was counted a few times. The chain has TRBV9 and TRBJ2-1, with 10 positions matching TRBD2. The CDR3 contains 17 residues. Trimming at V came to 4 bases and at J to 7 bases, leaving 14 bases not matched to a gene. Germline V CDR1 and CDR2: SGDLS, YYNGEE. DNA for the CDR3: TGTGCCAGCAGCCCCGGGGGAGGAAGACTAGCGGGTAATGAGCAGTTCTTC. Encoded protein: CASSPGGGRLAGNEQFF.